The subject of this entry is one TCR beta chain. The sample originates from a study of shared T cell receptors in the human thymus. The length of the CDR3 is 14 residues. V gave up 3 bases and J gave up 4 bases, with 15 bases separating them. Per germline, CDR1 SQVTM and CDR2 ANQGSEA. The protocol was immunoSEQ multiplex PCR, while the TCRdb copy is restricted to in-frame clones and leaves out a portion. There are hundreds of thousands of clones in the sample; around 85% occur only once, and about 0.0098% lies in the top ten. Another study also made use of these data, one on human thymus T cells. That investigation notes: Thymic samples were excised during corrective heart operations. Unrelated individuals were reported by related research to share highly overlapping thymic repertoires.

Material for sequencing was thymocytes. The sequence came from a girl under three years old with a congenital heart defect. The chain joins TRBV29-1 to TRBJ1-2, with D unclear. CDR3 in DNA: TGCAGCGTTGAGTCCCTTAAGGAGAGCTATGGCTACACCTTC. Encoded protein: CSVESLKESYGYTF.